Included here is one T cell receptor beta chain sequence, with context. The sample belongs to a study of blood T cell repertoires in COVID-19. Produced via immunoSEQ multiplex PCR; TCRdb's table is partial and in-frame only. Among 110,000 to 150,000 clones listed, approximately 80% were seen once. This CDR3 region has 12 residues. With 4 bases clipped from V and 5 bases from J, the junction kept 2 bases outside the gene matches. CDR1 and CDR2 from the germline V gene are SGHRS and YFSETQ. The chain is built from TRBV5-1 and TRBJ1-2, with 7 bases fitting TRBD1. The source material was peripheral blood. This receptor was taken from a man aged 65 to 79 who had recovered from COVID-19. CDR3 DNA: TGCGCCAGCAGCCGGGACAGTTATGGCTACACCTTC. It translates to CASSRDSYGYTF.